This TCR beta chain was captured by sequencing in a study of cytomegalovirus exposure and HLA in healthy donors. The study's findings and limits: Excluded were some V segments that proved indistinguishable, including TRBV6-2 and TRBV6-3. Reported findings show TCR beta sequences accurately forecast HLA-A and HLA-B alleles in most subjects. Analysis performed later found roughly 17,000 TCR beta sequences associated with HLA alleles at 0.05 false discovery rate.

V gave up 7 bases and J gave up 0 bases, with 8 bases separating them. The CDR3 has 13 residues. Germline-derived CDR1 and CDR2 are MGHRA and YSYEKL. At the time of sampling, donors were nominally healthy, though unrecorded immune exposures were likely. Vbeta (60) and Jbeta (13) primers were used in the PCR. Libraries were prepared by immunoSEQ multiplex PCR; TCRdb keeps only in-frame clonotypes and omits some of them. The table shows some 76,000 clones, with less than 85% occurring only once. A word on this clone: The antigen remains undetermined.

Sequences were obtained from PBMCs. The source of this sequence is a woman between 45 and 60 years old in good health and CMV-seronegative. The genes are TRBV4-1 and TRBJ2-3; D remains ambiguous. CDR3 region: CASKLPSTDTQYF. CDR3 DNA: TGCGCCAGCAAGCTACCAAGCACAGATACGCAGTATTTT.